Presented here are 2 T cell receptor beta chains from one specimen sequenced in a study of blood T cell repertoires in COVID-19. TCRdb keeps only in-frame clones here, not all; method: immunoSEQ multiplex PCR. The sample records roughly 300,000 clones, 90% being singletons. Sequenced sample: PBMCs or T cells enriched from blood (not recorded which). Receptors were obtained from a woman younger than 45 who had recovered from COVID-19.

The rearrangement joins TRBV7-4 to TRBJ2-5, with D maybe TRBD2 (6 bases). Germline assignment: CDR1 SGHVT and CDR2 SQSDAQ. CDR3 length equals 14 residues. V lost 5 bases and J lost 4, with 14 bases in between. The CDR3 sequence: CASSLPQGGETQYF. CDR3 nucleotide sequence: TGTGCCAGCAGCCTACCGCAGGGAGGAGAGACCCAGTACTTC.

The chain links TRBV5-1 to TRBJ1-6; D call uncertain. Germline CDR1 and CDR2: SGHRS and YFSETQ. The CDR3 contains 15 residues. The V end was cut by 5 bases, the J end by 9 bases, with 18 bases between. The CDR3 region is CASSREGPVGSPLHF. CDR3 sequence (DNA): TGCGCCAGCAGTCGAGAGGGCCCTGTGGGTTCACCCCTCCACTTT.